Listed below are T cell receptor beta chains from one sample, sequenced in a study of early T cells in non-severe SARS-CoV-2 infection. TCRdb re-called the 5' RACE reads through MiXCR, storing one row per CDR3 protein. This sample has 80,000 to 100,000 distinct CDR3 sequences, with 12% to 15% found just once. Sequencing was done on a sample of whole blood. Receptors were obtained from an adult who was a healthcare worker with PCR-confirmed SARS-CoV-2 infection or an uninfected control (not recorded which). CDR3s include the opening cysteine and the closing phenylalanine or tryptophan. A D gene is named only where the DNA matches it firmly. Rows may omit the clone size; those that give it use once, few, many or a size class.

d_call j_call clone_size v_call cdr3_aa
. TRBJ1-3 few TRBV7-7 CASSLGRGNTIYF
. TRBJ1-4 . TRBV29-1 CSVEDGGAQEKLFF
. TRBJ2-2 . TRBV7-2 CASSPSRVVGELFF
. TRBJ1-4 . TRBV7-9 CASSLAQGTNEKLFF
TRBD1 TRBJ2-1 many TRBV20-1 CSARDPGTGLLSEQFF
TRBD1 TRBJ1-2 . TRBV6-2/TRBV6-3 CASSYSRQGSYGYTF
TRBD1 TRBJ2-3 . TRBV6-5 CASSPGTAASTDTQYF
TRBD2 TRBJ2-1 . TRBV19 CASSSLAGGNEQFF
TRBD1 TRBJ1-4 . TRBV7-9 CASSSLRDRVEKLFF
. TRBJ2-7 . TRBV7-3 CASSPRGGSREQYF
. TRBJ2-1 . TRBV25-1 CASSEYRQGGLSSYNEQFF
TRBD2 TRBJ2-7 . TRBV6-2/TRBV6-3 CASSSTSGVFYEQYF
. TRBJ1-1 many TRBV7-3 CASSQSVMNTEAFF
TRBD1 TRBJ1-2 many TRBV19 CATLNSGTGSAGGYTF
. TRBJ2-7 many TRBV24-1 CATSESTGLTYEQYF
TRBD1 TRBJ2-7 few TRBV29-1 CSVSRDSIYEQYF
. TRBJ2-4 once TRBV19 CASSNQGGAKNIQYF
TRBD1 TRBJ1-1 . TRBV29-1 CSVEGRGPTEAFF
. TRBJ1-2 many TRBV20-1 CSARDRADDGYTF
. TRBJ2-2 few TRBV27 CASSYLAPNTGELFF
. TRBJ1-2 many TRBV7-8 CASSLGGSNYGYTF